This TCR beta chain was identified during a study of blood T cell repertoires in COVID-19. Study members were between 18 and 89 years old and lived in 24 US regions. Here immunoSEQ multiplex PCR was the method, and the copy in TCRdb shows in-frame clones only, minus some. The repertoire holds around 240,000 clones, 80% to 90% seen once, with 1.5% to 2% in the top ten. The V gene end was trimmed by 6 bases and the J gene end by 7 bases; junction bases not matched to a gene: 6. The CDR3 covers 15 residues. The V gene's germline CDR1 is MDHEN and CDR2 SYDVKM. The rearrangement links TRBV28 to TRBJ2-1; TRBD2 matches 13 bases. This TCR derives from a woman aged 45-59 years who had recovered from COVID-19. Material: PBMCs or T cells enriched from blood (not recorded which). CDR3 nucleotide sequence: TGTGCCAGCAGGGACTCGGGACTAGCGGGAAATGAGCAGTTCTTC. Translated, it gives CASRDSGLAGNEQFF.